These 8 T cell receptor beta chains share one sample of origin, sequenced in a study of blood T cell repertoires in COVID-19. Data came from immunoSEQ multiplex PCR; TCRdb stores just in-frame clones and leaves some out. The table shows 410,000 or so clones, with around 91% occurring only once. The specimen was peripheral blood. The receptors stem from a woman aged 40 to 50 with COVID-19, enrolled during active disease.

CDR3 nucleotide sequence: TGTGCCAGCAGCCCTACAGGGGTCGCCCTAAGATTCTATGGCTACACCTTC. Translated: CASSPTGVALRFYGYTF. The chain uses TRBV7-2 and TRBJ1-2, with 7 nucleotides matching TRBD1. The junction had 16 bases not matched to a gene; V was cut back by 5 bases and J by 4 bases. Germline assignment: CDR1 SGHTA and CDR2 FQGNSA. This CDR3 has 17 amino acids.

The V and J genes are TRBV7-9 and TRBJ1-2; D is unresolved. CDR1 SEHNR and CDR2 FQNEAQ come from the germline V gene (reference sequence). The CDR3 is 12 amino acids. V lost 2 bases to trimming and J lost 12 bases, with 13 bases between them. The CDR3 DNA reads as TGTGCCAGCAGCTTACGGACTGACAACAACACCTTC. Translated: CASSLRTDNNTF. Using reference TRBV7-9 and TRBJ1-2 for the parts outside the CDR3, the full variable domain is DTGVSQNPRHKITKRGQNVTFRCDPISEHNRLYWYRQTLGQGPEFLTYFQNEAQLEKSRLLSDRFSAERPKGSFSTLEIQRTEQGDSAMYLCASSLRTDNNTFGSGTRLTVV.

The rearrangement links TRBV5-4 to TRBJ2-1; 14 nucleotides match TRBD2. The V gene's germline CDR1 is SGHNT and CDR2 YYREEE (reference sequence). CDR3 size: 17 residues. V lost 0 bases, J lost 7 bases, and 6 bases stayed unmatched. The CDR3 reads CASSLGKGLAGVNEQFF. The CDR3 bases are TGTGCCAGCAGCTTGGGTAAGGGACTAGCGGGAGTTAATGAGCAGTTCTTC.

This clone has only one observation. The chain is built from TRBV7-2 and TRBJ1-3; D is undetermined. The V end was cut by 4 bases, the J end by 4 bases, with 8 bases between. Germline values: CDR1 SGHTA, CDR2 FQGNSA. The CDR3 runs to 13 residues. The CDR3 bases are TGTGCCAGCAGCTCTAGACCGGGAAACACCATATATTTT. Protein sequence: CASSSRPGNTIYF.

This clone has only a few counts. The chain joins TRBV19 to TRBJ1-1; 7 bases are shared with TRBD1. The CDR3 sequence is 15 residues long. The J segment lost 5 bases and the V segment lost 7 bases, leaving 13 bases of the junction unmatched. Germline values: CDR1 LNHDA, CDR2 SQIVND (reference sequence). The CDR3 coding sequence is TGTGCCAGTACTCTGACAGGGCCCACGGGTACTGAAGCTTTCTTT. Protein: CASTLTGPTGTEAFF.

The chain joins TRBV5-1 to TRBJ2-2; 10 bases line up with TRBD1. J gave up 7 bases and V 5 bases, and 8 bases lay outside the gene matches. Germline assignment: CDR1 SGHRS and CDR2 YFSETQ. CDR3 length: 15 amino acids. CDR3 amino acids: CASSSGQGFLGELFF. Written as DNA, the CDR3 is TGCGCCAGCAGTTCGGGACAGGGGTTTCTCGGGGAGCTGTTTTTT.

The rearrangement links TRBV9 to TRBJ1-6; D is unclear. This CDR3 region has 14 residues. Germline V lookup: CDR1 SGDLS, CDR2 YYNGEE. With 2 bases removed from V and 8 bases from J, the gap between germline ends came to 11 bases. In DNA, the CDR3 is TGTGCCAGCAGCGTGACCGCGGGAGATTCACCCCTCCACTTT. This gives the protein CASSVTAGDSPLHF.

This chain links TRBV28 with TRBJ2-7; 10 bases match TRBD1. Losses at the gene ends were 5 bases for V and 7 bases for J; bases not matched to a gene: 8. The CDR3 is 14 amino acids. The germline gives CDR1 MDHEN, CDR2 SYDVKM. The CDR3 nucleotides are TGTGCCAGCAGTGGGGACAGGGGTGCGAGTGAGCAGTACTTC. As protein: CASSGDRGASEQYF.